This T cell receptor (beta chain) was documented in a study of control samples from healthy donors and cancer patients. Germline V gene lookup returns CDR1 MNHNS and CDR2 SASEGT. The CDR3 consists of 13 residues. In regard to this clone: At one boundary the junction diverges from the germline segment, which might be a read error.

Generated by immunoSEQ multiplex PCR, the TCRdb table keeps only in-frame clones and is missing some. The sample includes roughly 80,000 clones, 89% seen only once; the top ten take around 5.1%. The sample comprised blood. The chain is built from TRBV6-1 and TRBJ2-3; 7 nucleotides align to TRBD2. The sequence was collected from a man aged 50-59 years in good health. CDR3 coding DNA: TGTGCCAGCAGTGAAAGTGAAGCAGGACTAGGGCATTTT. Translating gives CASSESEAGLGHF.